This TCR beta chain originates from a study of cytomegalovirus exposure and HLA in healthy donors. A word on this clone: The antigen is undetermined.

13 Jbeta primers and 60 Vbeta primers were used for the PCR. Data came from immunoSEQ multiplex PCR; TCRdb stores just in-frame clones and leaves some out. The repertoire table contains some 130,000 clones. Whole-study findings and limits: In a later analysis, an Asian-associated ancestry cluster reportedly showed fewer N-insertions than the roughly 710-donor mean. The records held CMV serostatus as the only immune exposure information. Listed as cytomegalovirus-associated were 164 TCR beta chains.

V dropped 0 bases and J dropped 4 bases, with 13 bases sitting between them. There are 15 residues in the CDR3. Germline V lookup: CDR1 SGDLS, CDR2 YYNGEE. The study sampled nominally healthy donors, though unrecorded immune exposures were likely. The sample taken for sequencing was PBMCs. The sequence was collected from an older woman in good health and CMV-seronegative. The chain combines TRBV9 with TRBJ2-5, with unresolved D. The CDR3 nucleotides read TGTGCCAGCAGCGTAGGAGATCTGATCGTAGAGACCCAGTACTTC. Translating it yields CASSVGDLIVETQYF.